The T cell receptor (beta chain) under discussion was sequenced for a study of shared clonotypes between healthy human individuals. Study findings and constraints: Exclusively blood specimens were collected; tissue repertoires likely differ.

With respect to this clone: Antigen: not known.

Every unsorted PBMC PCR replicate was loaded with around 270 ng DNA, tens of thousands of T cell genomes. The assay was immunoSEQ multiplex PCR, and TCRdb's table has in-frame clones only and misses some. The repertoire has around 440,000 clones, roughly four fifths of them found once; the top ten carry 12%. Nashville, Tennessee was home to all donors, each a Caucasian adult. CDR3 length: 17 amino acids. Germline-derived CDR1 and CDR2 are SEHNR and FQNEAQ (reference sequence). V gave up 2 bases and J gave up 8 bases; unmatched junction bases: 11. Sequenced: PBMCs. The V gene is TRBV7-9, the J gene TRBJ2-1; 11 nucleotides match TRBD2. The sequence was collected from a woman aged 40-49 years in good health. Some clones in this sample may be carry-over from other donors' samples. The CDR3 here is CASSLKSGSGRAYEQFF. The CDR3 DNA sequence: TGTGCCAGCAGCTTAAAATCGGGTAGCGGGAGGGCCTATGAGCAGTTCTTC.